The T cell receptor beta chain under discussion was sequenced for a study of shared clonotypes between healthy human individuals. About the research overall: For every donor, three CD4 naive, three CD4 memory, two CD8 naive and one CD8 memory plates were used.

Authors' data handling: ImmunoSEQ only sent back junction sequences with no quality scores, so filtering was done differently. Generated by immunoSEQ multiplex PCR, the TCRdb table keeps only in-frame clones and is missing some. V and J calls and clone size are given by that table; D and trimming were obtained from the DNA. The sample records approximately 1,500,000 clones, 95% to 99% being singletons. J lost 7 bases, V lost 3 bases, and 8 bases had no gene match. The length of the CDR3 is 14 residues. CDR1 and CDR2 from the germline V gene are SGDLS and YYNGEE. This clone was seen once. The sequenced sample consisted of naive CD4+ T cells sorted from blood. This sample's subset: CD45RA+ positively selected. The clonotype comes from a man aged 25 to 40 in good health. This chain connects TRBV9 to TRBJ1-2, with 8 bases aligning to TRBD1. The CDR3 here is CASSATQGAAGYTF. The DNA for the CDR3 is TGTGCCAGCAGCGCCACTCAGGGGGCAGCTGGCTACACCTTC.